What follows are 29 T cell receptor beta chains derived from one specimen sequenced in a study of shared clonotypes between healthy human individuals (dated by TCRdb to about 2020). Library preparation employed the immunoSEQ multiplex PCR assay. TCRdb holds this immuneACCESS table with in-frame rearrangements only. Some clones are missing; in checked studies, unresolved V genes explain under half, and the rest has no known cause. The table for this sample lists more than 200,000 clones; over 60% of them were counted only once. More than 9.5% of the sample is in the top ten clones. The sequenced sample was memory CD4+ T cells sorted from blood. The cell subset or site label, as the study defines it: CD45RA-negative fraction. All receptors come from a man aged 30 to 39 in good health.

CDR3: CAWSGSGFNQPQHF. The DNA for the CDR3 is TGTGCCTGGAGTGGGAGTGGCTTTAATCAGCCCCAGCATTTT. This rearrangement joins TRBV30 to TRBJ1-5, with D unresolved. The V gene lost 1 base and the J gene lost 4 bases, with 11 bases spanning the gap. Germline CDR1 reads GTSNPN; CDR2 reads SVGIG (reference sequence). CDR3 length: 14 amino acids.

This chain connects TRBV5-6 to TRBJ2-7; no firm D call. The V gene's germline CDR1 is SGHDT and CDR2 YYEEEE. This CDR3 spans 15 amino acids. The ends were cut back, 1 base at V and 7 bases at J, with 18 bases in the middle. CDR3 residues: CASSLIGIRIGEQYF. The CDR3, as DNA: TGTGCCAGCAGCTTGATAGGGATAAGAATTGGGGAGCAGTACTTC.

The chain links TRBV5-4 to TRBJ2-2, with 12 positions matching TRBD1. Germline V gene data show CDR1 as SGHNT and CDR2 as YYREEE (reference sequence). Germline trimming cut 3 bases from V and 0 bases from J; bases unmatched to any gene: 3. This CDR3 contains 17 residues. CDR3: CASSSGTGGSNTGELFF. CDR3 nucleotides: TGTGCCAGCAGCTCCGGGACAGGGGGCTCGAACACCGGGGAGCTGTTTTTT.

Here the CDR3 DNA reads TGTGCCAGCAGGTTTCGGGAGCCCGTGTATCAGCCCCAGCATTTT. Translation: CASRFREPVYQPQHF. The V call is TRBV11-3, the J call TRBJ1-5, with unresolved D. CDR1 and CDR2 from the germline V gene are SGHNT and YENEEA. The CDR3 has 15 amino acids. The V end lost 6 bases, the J end lost 5 bases, and 17 bases lay between the germline ends. The complete variable domain, with remaining parts taken from reference TRBV11-3 and TRBJ1-5, reads EAGVVQSPRYKIIEKKQPVAFWCNPISGHNTLYWYLQNLGQGPELLIRYENEEAVDDSQLPKDRFSAERLKGVDSTLKIQPAELGDSAVYLCASRFREPVYQPQHFGDGTRLSIL.

The J gene is TRBJ2-2, the V gene TRBV5-1; TRBD1 matches at 10 bases. Germline loops: CDR1 SGHRS, CDR2 YFSETQ. V shed 4 bases and J 6 bases; nucleotides not matched to a gene: 9. This CDR3 comprises 16 residues. The CDR3 loop reads CASSRTGQGFSGELFF. CDR3 bases: TGCGCCAGCAGCCGTACGGGACAGGGGTTTTCCGGGGAGCTGTTTTTT. Full variable domain (outside the CDR3, taken from reference TRBV5-1 and TRBJ2-2): KAGVTQTPRYLIKTRGQQVTLSCSPISGHRSVSWYQQTPGQGLQFLFEYFSETQRNKGNFPGRFSGRQFSNSRSEMNVSTLELGDSALYLCASSRTGQGFSGELFFGEGSRLTVL.

This chain uses TRBV6-1 with TRBJ1-3; D not resolved. The CDR3 extends over 14 amino acids. Germline V CDR1 and CDR2: MNHNS, SASEGT. With 2 bases removed from V and 3 bases from J, the gap between germline ends came to 8 bases. The CDR3 loop reads CASSELGGGNTIYF. DNA for the CDR3: TGTGCCAGCAGTGAACTGGGTGGTGGAAACACCATATATTTT.

The V and J genes are TRBV20-1 and TRBJ2-7; possible D gene TRBD1, 5 bases. Trimming cost V 6 bases and J 6 bases, with 12 bases left between them. CDR1 is DFQATT, CDR2 SNEGSKA, per germline (reference sequence). The CDR3 length is 11 residues. CDR3: CSAENRIEQYF. As DNA, the CDR3 is TGCAGTGCGGAAAACAGGATCGAGCAGTACTTC.

The gene calls are TRBV20-1 and TRBJ2-7; TRBD1 matches 7 bases. V shed 8 bases and J 6 bases; nucleotides not matched to a gene: 4. The CDR3 totals 10 residues. Germline V gene lookup returns CDR1 DFQATT and CDR2 SNEGSKA (reference sequence). DNA for the CDR3: TGCAGTTCTACAGGGGCCGAGCAGTACTTC. Amino acid sequence: CSSTGAEQYF.

V gene TRBV6-6 combines with J gene TRBJ2-7, with no clear D. Trimming left V 4 bases short and J 2 bases short, with 6 bases between. The CDR3 sequence is 12 residues long. Germline V CDR1 and CDR2: MNHNY, SVGAGI (reference sequence). CDR3 sequence: CASSSTTYEQYF. The CDR3 DNA reads as TGTGCCAGCAGTTCCACCACCTACGAGCAGTACTTC.

CDR3 region: CASSSTRRETQYF. The DNA for the CDR3 is TGTGCCAGCAGTTCGACTAGGAGGGAGACCCAGTACTTC. This chain joins TRBV6-5 and TRBJ2-5, with D perhaps matching TRBD2 (6 bases). This CDR3 is built from 13 residues. V was cut by 4 bases and J by 5 bases, with 11 bases left in between. Germline CDR1 is MNHEY and CDR2 is SVGAGI.

This clone came up a few times. This rearrangement joins TRBV10-2 to TRBJ2-4, with D perhaps TRBD1 (6 bases). Trimming shortened V by 2 bases and J by 4 bases, and 12 bases separated the two germline ends. The CDR3 has 15 amino acids. CDR1 is WSHSY, CDR2 SAAADI, per germline. Here the CDR3 reads CASSERVGQKNIQYF. The CDR3 bases are TGCGCCAGCAGTGAGCGGGTAGGACAGAAAAACATTCAGTACTTC.

This sequence joins TRBV29-1 and TRBJ2-3; the D gene is possibly TRBD1 (6 bases). With 4 bases removed from V and 3 bases from J, the gap between germline ends came to 8 bases. This CDR3 region has 12 residues. Per the germline V gene, CDR1 is SQVTM and CDR2 is ANQGSEA. CDR3 in DNA: TGCAGCGTTGTAGGACAGACAGATACGCAGTATTTT. It encodes CSVVGQTDTQYF.

The chain combines TRBV6-1 with TRBJ1-2; tentative D call: TRBD1 (5 bases). This CDR3 is built from 15 residues. The V end was cut by 6 bases, the J end by 7 bases, with 21 bases between. Germline assignment: CDR1 MNHNS and CDR2 SASEGT. In DNA, the CDR3 is TGTGCCAGCAGGGGGGGTGACGACAATTGGCGTGGCTACACCTTC. Its protein is CASRGGDDNWRGYTF.

The V call is TRBV28, the J call TRBJ1-1, with 10 bases aligning to TRBD1. This CDR3 has 15 residues. The trim removed 5 bases at V and 5 bases at J, leaving 8 bases unmatched. Germline CDR1 MDHEN, CDR2 SYDVKM. The chain's CDR3 is CASSRPGQGTTEAFF. The CDR3 DNA reads as TGTGCCAGCAGTCGGCCGGGACAGGGGACGACTGAAGCTTTCTTT. The full variable domain, with the rest looked up from reference TRBV28 and TRBJ1-1, is DVKVTQSSRYLVKRTGEKVFLECVQDMDHENMFWYRQDPGLGLRLIYFSYDVKMKEKGDIPEGYSVSREKKERFSLILESASTNQTSMYLCASSRPGQGTTEAFFGQGTRLTVV.

This clone was recorded many times. The J gene is TRBJ2-7, the V gene TRBV5-1; TRBD1 aligns across 9 bases. The germline V gene encodes CDR1 SGHRS and CDR2 YFSETQ. Unmatched junction bases numbered 20, after V lost 1 base and J lost 6 bases. The CDR3 is made up of 19 amino acids. The chain's CDR3 is CASSLWSGGRGTGSSEQYF. DNA of the CDR3: TGCGCCAGCAGCTTGTGGTCTGGAGGACGAGGGACAGGGTCGAGCGAGCAGTACTTC. The variable domain in full, with the rest retrieved from reference TRBV5-1 and TRBJ2-7, is KAGVTQTPRYLIKTRGQQVTLSCSPISGHRSVSWYQQTPGQGLQFLFEYFSETQRNKGNFPGRFSGRQFSNSRSEMNVSTLELGDSALYLCASSLWSGGRGTGSSEQYFGPGTRLTVT.

This chain connects TRBV5-6 to TRBJ1-3; D is unresolved. The CDR3 consists of 15 residues. CDR1 and CDR2 (germline): SGHDT, YYEEEE. Trimming cost V 0 bases and J 0 bases, with 7 bases left between them. The CDR3: CASSLGGLSGNTIYF. The CDR3 nucleotides are TGTGCCAGCAGCTTGGGAGGACTCTCTGGAAACACCATATATTTT.

This chain links TRBV2 with TRBJ2-1, with TRBD2 matching over 7 bases. Germline values: CDR1 SNHLY, CDR2 FYNNEI. V was clipped by 5 bases and J by 3 bases; unmatched bases: 10. This CDR3 has 16 amino acids. The DNA of the CDR3 is TGTGCCAGCAGTAGGACGCCCGGCGGGGGCTACAATGAGCAGTTCTTC. It specifies CASSRTPGGGYNEQFF.

The chain links TRBV6-5 to TRBJ2-6; D gene uncertain. The V gene's germline CDR1 is MNHEY and CDR2 SVGAGI. CDR3 length: 15 amino acids. Deletions cut 6 bases from V and 9 bases from J, with 18 bases between. The CDR3 DNA sequence: TGTGCCAGCAGGCCCGTTCGACGTAATCTCAACGTCCTGACTTTC. Translating it yields CASRPVRRNLNVLTF.

The V and J genes are TRBV28 and TRBJ1-3; no firm D call. V was cut by 3 bases and J by 6 bases, with 6 bases left in between. Germline V gives CDR1 MDHEN, CDR2 SYDVKM. The CDR3 spans 12 residues. Here the CDR3 reads CASSFSPNTIYF. The CDR3, as DNA: TGTGCCAGCAGTTTCAGCCCAAACACCATATATTTT.

The rearrangement joins TRBV6-6 to TRBJ2-1, with TRBD2 identical over 8 bases. Germline V gene sequence: CDR1 MNHNY, CDR2 SVGAGI (reference sequence). Trimming removed 2 bases from V and 10 bases from J; junction bases left unmatched: 13. This CDR3 region has 16 residues. The CDR3 protein is CASSYKAGDPFGEQFF. In nucleotides, the CDR3 is TGTGCCAGCAGTTACAAAGCGGGAGATCCATTCGGGGAGCAGTTCTTC.

J is TRBJ2-1 and V is TRBV6-5; 7 bases are a match to TRBD2. The ends lost 6 bases at V and 7 bases at J; junction bases unmatched: 9. The CDR3 has 14 residues. Germline CDR1 is MNHEY and CDR2 is SVGAGI. CDR3: CASSPGREWNEQFF. The CDR3 DNA reads as TGTGCCAGCAGCCCCGGGCGGGAGTGGAATGAGCAGTTCTTC.

The rearrangement uses TRBV9 and TRBJ2-4; 7 nucleotides align to TRBD1. Germline-derived CDR1 and CDR2 are SGDLS and YYNGEE. The junction had 5 bases not matched to a gene; V was cut back by 0 bases and J by 8 bases. The CDR3 contains 14 residues. CDR3 in amino acids: CASSVDRGSDIQYF. In DNA, the CDR3 is TGTGCCAGCAGCGTAGACAGGGGTAGTGACATTCAGTACTTC.

CDR3 protein: CASSLDRDTINEQFF. The CDR3 coding sequence is TGTGCCAGCAGCCTCGACAGAGATACTATCAATGAGCAGTTCTTC. The chain carries TRBV7-9 and TRBJ2-1; TRBD1 is a possible D gene (5 bases). This CDR3 has 15 residues. V gave up 5 bases and J gave up 6 bases, with 17 bases separating them. Germline V CDR1 and CDR2: SEHNR, FQNEAQ (reference sequence).

This rearrangement joins TRBV7-2 to TRBJ2-3; D is ambiguous. The CDR3 spans 16 residues. Trimming cost V 1 base and J 1 base, with 12 bases left between them. Germline V gene sequence: CDR1 SGHTA, CDR2 FQGNSA. CDR3 residues: CASSLGDWLRTDTQYF. The CDR3 DNA reads as TGTGCCAGCAGCTTAGGAGACTGGCTCCGCACAGATACGCAGTATTTT.

The J gene is TRBJ2-2, the V gene TRBV27; D gene unclear. The CDR3 covers 12 residues. V gave up 6 bases and J gave up 5 bases, with 7 bases separating them. Per the germline V gene, CDR1 is MNHEY and CDR2 is SMNVEV (reference sequence). CDR3 sequence reads: CASSGFTGELFF. CDR3 nucleotide sequence: TGTGCCAGCAGCGGATTTACCGGGGAGCTGTTTTTT.

This sequence joins TRBV7-9 and TRBJ2-7, with D perhaps given as TRBD1 or TRBD2 (5 bases each). Trimming stripped 6 bases from V and 3 bases from J, with 15 bases between. The CDR3 loop spans 14 amino acids. Germline values: CDR1 SEHNR, CDR2 FQNEAQ (reference sequence). The CDR3 protein is CASSLPGRSYEQYF. DNA for the CDR3: TGTGCCAGCAGTTTACCGGGACGGAGCTACGAGCAGTACTTC.

V usage is TRBV7-3 and J usage is TRBJ2-6; D remains ambiguous. Trimming shortened V by 5 bases and J by 0 bases, and 14 bases separated the two germline ends. CDR1 and CDR2 (germline): SGHTA, FQGTGA. This CDR3 region has 17 residues. The CDR3: CASSPDITSSGANVLTF. CDR3 DNA: TGTGCCAGCAGCCCCGACATAACCAGCTCTGGGGCCAACGTCCTGACTTTC.

This clone was seen many times. This chain uses TRBV19 with TRBJ2-1; D remains unclear. Trimming shortened V by 8 bases and J by 6 bases, and 5 bases separated the two germline ends. This CDR3 region has 10 residues. From germline, CDR1 is LNHDA and CDR2 SQIVND (reference sequence). The DNA of the CDR3 is TGTGCCAGTGGAATCAATGAGCAGTTCTTC. It is translated as CASGINEQFF.

This sequence joins TRBV18 and TRBJ2-1; 7 bases agree with TRBD2. Germline V gene lookup returns CDR1 KGHSH and CDR2 LQKENI. V shed 5 bases and J 4 bases; nucleotides not matched to a gene: 11. The CDR3 contains 16 residues. In nucleotides, the CDR3 is TGTGCCAGCTCAAGATCCCTAGCGGAGGGGTACAATGAGCAGTTCTTC. It is translated as CASSRSLAEGYNEQFF.